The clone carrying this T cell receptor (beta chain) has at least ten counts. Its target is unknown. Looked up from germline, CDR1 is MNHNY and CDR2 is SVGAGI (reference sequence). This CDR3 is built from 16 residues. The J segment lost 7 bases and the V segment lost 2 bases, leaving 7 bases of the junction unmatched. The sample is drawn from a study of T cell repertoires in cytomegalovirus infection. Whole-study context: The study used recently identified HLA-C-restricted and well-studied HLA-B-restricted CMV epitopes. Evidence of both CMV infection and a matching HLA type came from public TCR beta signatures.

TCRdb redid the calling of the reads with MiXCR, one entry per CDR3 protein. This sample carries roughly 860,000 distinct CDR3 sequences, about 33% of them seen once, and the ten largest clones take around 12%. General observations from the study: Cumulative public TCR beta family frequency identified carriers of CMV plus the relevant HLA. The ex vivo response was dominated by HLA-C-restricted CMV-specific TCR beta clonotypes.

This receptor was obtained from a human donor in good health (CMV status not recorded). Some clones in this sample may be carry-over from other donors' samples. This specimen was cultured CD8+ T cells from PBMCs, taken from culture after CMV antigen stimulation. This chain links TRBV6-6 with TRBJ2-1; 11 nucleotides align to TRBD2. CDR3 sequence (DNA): TGTGCCAGCAGTTACATTGGGACTAGCGGTGGGAATGAGCAGTTCTTC. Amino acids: CASSYIGTSGGNEQFF.